These 21 T cell receptor beta chains were sequenced from one sample in a study of cytomegalovirus exposure and HLA in healthy donors. The protocol was immunoSEQ multiplex PCR, while the TCRdb copy is restricted to in-frame clones and leaves out a portion. This sample has 200,000 to 250,000 clones, with around 87% found just once. The sample consisted of PBMCs. The receptors were gathered from a woman aged 18-30 years in good health and CMV-seropositive.

This sequence joins TRBV6-5 and TRBJ1-5; maybe TRBD1 (5 bases). Between the trimmed V and J ends, which lost 3 bases and 3 bases, there was a span of 9 bases. CDR3 length equals 14 residues. The V gene's germline CDR1 is MNHEY and CDR2 SVGAGI. CDR3 loop: CASSYGGFNQPQHF. The DNA for the CDR3 is TGTGCCAGCAGTTATGGGGGGTTCAATCAGCCCCAGCATTTT.

The J gene is TRBJ1-3, the V gene TRBV30; D perhaps matches TRBD1 (5 bases). This CDR3 has 17 residues. CDR1 is GTSNPN and CDR2 is SVGIG in the germline V gene (reference sequence). The germline V and J ends were trimmed by 0 bases and 5 bases, with 20 bases remaining between them. CDR3 sequence reads: CAWSVPTAGYSRNTIYF. In nucleotides, the CDR3 is TGTGCCTGGAGTGTACCCACGGCAGGGTATTCCCGAAACACCATATATTTT.

The rearrangement links TRBV27 to TRBJ2-3, with TRBD1 matching 9 bases. CDR1 and CDR2 (germline): MNHEY, SMNVEV (reference sequence). V dropped 5 bases and J dropped 3; count of bases not matched to a gene: 3. The CDR3 runs to 14 residues. DNA of the CDR3: TGTGCCAGCAGTGACGGGACAGGGACAGATACGCAGTATTTT. Translating gives CASSDGTGTDTQYF.

This chain uses TRBV2 with TRBJ2-1, with TRBD2 matching 11 bases. The CDR3 loop spans 18 amino acids. The germline V gene encodes CDR1 SNHLY and CDR2 FYNNEI. V lost 7 bases, J lost 1 base, and 12 bases stayed unmatched. The CDR3 nucleotides are TGTGCCAGCACTGCGGGTCTAGCGGGAGGTAAATCCTACAATGAGCAGTTCTTC. Translated, it gives CASTAGLAGGKSYNEQFF.

The chain has TRBV6-1 and TRBJ2-1; 13 positions match TRBD2. Looked up from germline, CDR1 is MNHNS and CDR2 is SASEGT. J lost 6 bases, V lost 6 bases, and 5 bases had no gene match. CDR3 length: 15 residues. The CDR3 nucleotides are TGTGCCAGCAGGGGGACTAGCGGGACGGGCAATGAGCAGTTCTTC. This codes for CASRGTSGTGNEQFF.

The chain couples TRBV18 to TRBJ2-6; 8 positions match TRBD1. Germline CDR1 and CDR2: KGHSH and LQKENI. Trimming removed 6 bases from V and 0 bases from J; junction bases left unmatched: 10. This CDR3 spans 18 amino acids. CDR3 sequence (DNA): TGTGCCAGCTCCTTATACGAGACAGGGGTCTCTGGGGCCAACGTCCTGACTTTC. As protein: CASSLYETGVSGANVLTF.

This chain links TRBV5-6 with TRBJ1-2; 7 bases align to TRBD1. The CDR3 runs to 16 residues. J lost 5 bases, V lost 0 bases, and 10 bases had no gene match. The germline gives CDR1 SGHDT, CDR2 YYEEEE. The CDR3 protein is CASSLELTGPSYGYTF. Here the CDR3 DNA reads TGTGCCAGCAGCTTGGAATTGACAGGGCCCTCTTATGGCTACACCTTC.

The rearrangement joins TRBV5-1 to TRBJ2-7; TRBD2 aligns across 8 bases. CDR1 is SGHRS and CDR2 is YFSETQ in the germline V gene. V shed 3 bases, J shed 7 bases, and the junction held 12 bases outside the gene matches. CDR3 size: 15 residues. Written as DNA, the CDR3 is TGCGCCAGCAGCTCTAATCCCGGGACTAGGGGTGAGCAGTACTTC. Its protein is CASSSNPGTRGEQYF.

The rearrangement uses TRBV7-9 and TRBJ1-5, with D maybe TRBD1 (5 bases). The CDR3 spans 11 residues. V was cut by 5 bases and J by 9 bases, with 8 bases left in between. In germline, CDR1 is SEHNR, CDR2 FQNEAQ (reference sequence). This CDR3 is CASSRQGPQHF. CDR3 sequence (DNA): TGTGCCAGCAGCCGCCAGGGGCCCCAGCATTTT.

The V call is TRBV7-2, the J call TRBJ2-6; D might be TRBD1 (6 bases). Trimming removed 4 bases at V and 2 bases at J, with 9 bases between. Germline V gives CDR1 SGHTA, CDR2 FQGNSA. The CDR3 contains 15 residues. Here the CDR3 DNA reads TGTGCCAGCAGCTCGTACAGGGCTGGGGCCAACGTCCTGACTTTC. This sequence encodes CASSSYRAGANVLTF.

The chain carries TRBV6-5 and TRBJ2-5; the match to TRBD1 covers 7 bases. The CDR3 has 15 amino acids. Germline V CDR1 and CDR2: MNHEY, SVGAGI. J was trimmed by 4 bases and V by 4 bases; bases with no gene match: 9. The CDR3 nucleotides are TGTGCCAGCAGTTCGAGGGACAGAGGGGCAGAGACCCAGTACTTC. This encodes CASSSRDRGAETQYF.

This chain uses TRBV28 with TRBJ2-2; TRBD1 matches at 11 bases. V dropped 5 bases and J dropped 4; count of bases not matched to a gene: 6. Germline CDR1 reads MDHEN; CDR2 reads SYDVKM. CDR3 length: 16 residues. This CDR3 is CASSTSGTGGTGELFF. The CDR3 coding sequence is TGTGCCAGCAGTACGTCCGGGACAGGGGGCACCGGGGAGCTGTTTTTT.

The chain couples TRBV2 to TRBJ2-2; possibly TRBD1 for D (6 bases). Germline CDR1 reads SNHLY; CDR2 reads FYNNEI. Trimming took off 9 bases at V and 3 bases at J, with 14 bases between the two ends. This CDR3 comprises 14 residues. CDR3 in DNA: TGTGCCAGGGCCACGGGACACTACACCGGGGAGCTGTTTTTT. Translation gives CARATGHYTGELFF.

This chain joins TRBV14 and TRBJ1-2, with a weak D call TRBD1 (6 bases). The CDR3 is 15 amino acids. Germline values: CDR1 SGHDN, CDR2 FVKESK. With 1 base removed from V and 8 bases from J, the gap between germline ends came to 17 bases. The CDR3 nucleotides are TGTGCCAGCAGCCAAGCTTCTGGGGGCGGATGGGGCTACACCTTC. Translating gives CASSQASGGGWGYTF. Full variable domain (missing parts from reference TRBV14 and TRBJ1-2): EAGVTQFPSHSVIEKGQTVTLRCDPISGHDNLYWYRRVMGKEIKFLLHFVKESKQDESGMPNNRFLAERTGGTYSTLKVQPAELEDSGVYFCASSQASGGGWGYTFGSGTRLTVV.

The V and J genes are TRBV6-1 and TRBJ2-7; TRBD2 is a possible D gene (7 bases). Between the trimmed V and J ends, which lost 2 bases and 4 bases, there was a span of 15 bases. Germline V lookup: CDR1 MNHNS, CDR2 SASEGT. The CDR3 contains 15 residues. CDR3 protein: CASSESGGGGYEQYF. The CDR3 nucleotides read TGTGCCAGCAGTGAATCGGGCGGGGGCGGATACGAGCAGTACTTC.

The rearrangement uses TRBV5-6 and TRBJ2-1; TRBD2 matches at 9 bases. The ends lost 4 bases at V and 2 bases at J; junction bases unmatched: 7. Germline V lookup: CDR1 SGHDT, CDR2 YYEEEE. CDR3 length: 16 amino acids. CDR3 in DNA: TGTGCCAGCAGCGCGACTAGCGGAGGGGCCTACAATGAGCAGTTCTTC. As protein: CASSATSGGAYNEQFF. Together with reference TRBV5-6 and TRBJ2-1, the CDR3 gives the full variable domain: DAGVTQSPTHLIKTRGQQVTLRCSPKSGHDTVSWYQQALGQGPQFIFQYYEEEERQRGNFPDRFSGHQFPNYSSELNVNALLLGDSALYLCASSATSGGAYNEQFFGPGTRLTVL.

This clone showed up just once. CDR3 residues: CASSPLAGLDDEQFF. The DNA for the CDR3 is TGTGCCAGCAGTCCTTTAGCGGGACTTGATGATGAGCAGTTCTTC. J is TRBJ2-1 and V is TRBV2, with 8 bases identical to TRBD2. The length of the CDR3 is 15 residues. J was trimmed by 8 bases and V by 5 bases; bases with no gene match: 11. In germline, CDR1 is SNHLY, CDR2 FYNNEI.

The rearrangement links TRBV27 to TRBJ2-7; TRBD1 is a possible D gene (5 bases). Germline loops: CDR1 MNHEY, CDR2 SMNVEV (reference sequence). With 7 bases removed from V and 7 bases from J, the gap between germline ends came to 26 bases. The CDR3 loop spans 16 amino acids. The CDR3 protein is CASTPEAGRSPSEQYF. CDR3 sequence (DNA): TGTGCCAGCACCCCCGAGGCAGGGCGGAGCCCTAGTGAGCAGTACTTC.

The chain couples TRBV14 to TRBJ1-3; D ambiguous. This CDR3 spans 11 amino acids. V lost 4 bases to trimming and J lost 4 bases, with 2 bases between them. Germline V gives CDR1 SGHDN, CDR2 FVKESK. CDR3 residues: CASSLGNTIYF. For the CDR3, the DNA is TGTGCCAGCAGCCTAGGAAACACCATATATTTT.

The chain has TRBV28 and TRBJ1-2, with TRBD1 matching 7 bases. V dropped 7 bases and J dropped 4; count of bases not matched to a gene: 12. The CDR3 loop spans 15 amino acids. Germline CDR1 and CDR2: MDHEN and SYDVKM. CDR3 region: CASTLGSQGVYGYTF. The CDR3 DNA is TGTGCCAGCACCCTAGGGTCCCAGGGGGTCTATGGCTACACCTTC.

The chain has TRBV27 and TRBJ1-1; D is ambiguous. V was clipped by 5 bases and J by 8 bases, with 15 bases between them. The CDR3 contains 13 residues. Germline loops: CDR1 MNHEY, CDR2 SMNVEV (reference sequence). Here the CDR3 DNA reads TGTGCCAGCAGTAGACTCGGAGATAAAGAAGCTTTCTTT. Protein product: CASSRLGDKEAFF.